The entry below describes one T cell receptor beta chain. The record originates from a study of Ad26.COV2.S vaccination and SARS-CoV-2 variants. V gave up 3 bases and J gave up 7 bases, with 6 bases separating them. The CDR3 totals 11 residues. Germline V CDR1 and CDR2: MNHEY, SVGAGI. Regarding treatment: approximately 18 received Ad26.COV2.S at low or high dose, single or two shots; five or six received placebo; per-sample allocation not given. The samples date from day 63 after the first vaccine or placebo injection. Assay: immunoSEQ multiplex PCR; the TCRdb copy retains only in-frame clones and omits some. The sample lists approximately 420,000 clones; approximately 88% were seen once.

This material consisted of peripheral blood, taken in a trial of Ad26.COV2.S vaccine versus placebo. The source is a person between 18 and 60 years old who received the Ad26.COV2.S COVID-19 vaccine or a placebo. The V call is TRBV6-5, the J call TRBJ1-2; no definite D call. CDR3 nucleotides: TGTGCCAGCAGTTATTGGGGTGGCTACACCTTC. Translation: CASSYWGGYTF.